Shown below are 26 T cell receptor beta chains from a single sample sequenced in a study of Ad26.COV2.S vaccination and SARS-CoV-2 variants. Treatment denoted: some 19 received Ad26.COV2.S at low or high dose, single or two shots; five or six received placebo; per-sample allocation not given. Material that was analyzed had been drawn on day 63 after the first vaccine or placebo injection. Repertoires were generated with immunoSEQ multiplex PCR, while TCRdb's copy carries only in-frame clones and drops some. Here the sample spans 440,000 or so clones, approximately 90% being singletons. The sequences come from peripheral blood, collected in a trial of Ad26.COV2.S vaccine versus placebo. These receptors were collected from a person between 18 and 65 years old who received the Ad26.COV2.S COVID-19 vaccine or a placebo.

The chain carries TRBV4-3 and TRBJ2-7, with D maybe TRBD1 (5 bases). Germline values: CDR1 LGHNA, CDR2 YSLEER. CDR3 length: 14 residues. The germline V and J ends were trimmed by 3 bases and 7 bases, with 16 bases remaining between them. CDR3 sequence (DNA): TGCGCCAGCAGCCAGACACTACAGGCAGGAGAGCAGTACTTC. Encoded protein: CASSQTLQAGEQYF.

This clone occurred once. CDR3 residues: CASSLDLATGELFF. CDR3 DNA sequence: TGTGCCAGCAGCTTGGACCTAGCAACCGGGGAGCTGTTTTTT. The V call is TRBV5-8, the J call TRBJ2-2, with D possibly being TRBD2 (5 bases). This CDR3 contains 14 residues. The germline CDR1 and CDR2 sequences are SGHTS and YDEGEE. The V end lost 0 bases, the J end lost 5 bases, and 8 bases lay between the germline ends.

The chain has TRBV15 and TRBJ1-4, with 10 bases aligning to TRBD1. The CDR3 has 16 amino acids. CDR1 is LNHNV and CDR2 is YYDKDF in the germline V gene (reference sequence). V lost 8 bases and J lost 3; bases outside the gene matches: 9. For the CDR3, the DNA is TGTGCCACCGAAAATCGGACAGGGGGACCTAATGAAAAACTGTTTTTT. Its protein product is CATENRTGGPNEKLFF.

The chain combines TRBV7-3 with TRBJ2-1; D could derive from TRBD1 or TRBD2 (5 bases each). The V end lost 5 bases, the J end lost 4 bases, and 12 bases lay between the germline ends. CDR1 is SGHTA and CDR2 is FQGTGA in the germline V gene. The CDR3 is made up of 14 amino acids. In DNA form, the CDR3 reads TGTGCCAGCAGCACTGGGACCGCATACAATGAGCAGTTCTTC. Amino acid sequence: CASSTGTAYNEQFF. The entire variable domain, with the rest obtained from reference TRBV7-3 and TRBJ2-1, is as follows: GAGVSQTPSNKVTEKGKYVELRCDPISGHTALYWYRQSLGQGPEFLIYFQGTGAADDSGLPNDRFFAVRPEGSVSTLKIQRTERGDSAVYLCASSTGTAYNEQFFGPGTRLTVL.

V is TRBV9 and J is TRBJ1-1; D may be TRBD1 (6 bases). Trimming stripped 3 bases from V and 1 base from J, with 16 bases between. The CDR3 runs 16 residues. Germline V lookup: CDR1 SGDLS, CDR2 YYNGEE. The CDR3 DNA reads as TGTGCCAGCAGCGAACGCCCCCTACAGGGGAACACTGAAGCTTTCTTT. Its protein is CASSERPLQGNTEAFF.

This chain links TRBV4-1 with TRBJ2-7, with 7 bases fitting TRBD2. V shed 5 bases, J shed 4 bases, and the junction held 20 bases outside the gene matches. CDR1 is MGHRA, CDR2 YSYEKL, per germline. This CDR3 comprises 18 residues. CDR3 protein: CASSSAGGTLTDPYEQYF. The CDR3 nucleotides read TGCGCCAGCAGCTCCGCCGGGGGGACTCTCACAGATCCTTACGAGCAGTACTTC.

The genes are TRBV3-1 (or the pseudogene TRBV3-2) and TRBJ2-1, with 8 bases matching TRBD2. The ends lost 0 bases at V and 7 bases at J; junction bases unmatched: 8. Germline-derived CDR1 and CDR2 are LGHDT and YNNKEL (reference sequence). The CDR3 length is 16 residues. The CDR3 sequence is CASSQEMAGGGNEQFF. DNA of the CDR3: TGTGCCAGCAGCCAAGAGATGGCGGGAGGCGGGAATGAGCAGTTCTTC.

The chain couples TRBV18 to TRBJ1-1; D is uncertain. Germline lookup yields CDR1 KGHSH and CDR2 LQKENI. V shed 1 base and J shed 0 bases, with 9 bases lying between them. The length of the CDR3 is 15 residues. As DNA, the CDR3 is TGTGCCAGCTCACCACTTTACACTGTGAACACTGAAGCTTTCTTT. Its translation: CASSPLYTVNTEAFF.

This clone was seen only once. The chain is built from TRBV5-1 and TRBJ2-1; a weak D match, TRBD2 (6 bases). CDR1 SGHRS and CDR2 YFSETQ come from the germline V gene. V was pared by 0 bases and J by 5 bases, with 12 bases between. This CDR3 has 15 amino acids. CDR3 DNA sequence: TGCGCCAGCAGCTTGGGGGGCGCGGGGAACAATGAGCAGTTCTTC. It encodes CASSLGGAGNNEQFF.

The rearrangement uses TRBV27 and TRBJ1-1, with 7 nucleotides matching TRBD1. Trimming removed 7 bases from V and 0 bases from J; junction bases left unmatched: 5. The germline CDR1 and CDR2 sequences are MNHEY and SMNVEV (reference sequence). The CDR3 loop spans 14 amino acids. Here the CDR3 DNA reads TGTGCCAGCACACCTACAGGGGTGAACACTGAAGCTTTCTTT. Translating gives CASTPTGVNTEAFF.

The V gene is TRBV24-1, the J gene TRBJ2-2; 8 nucleotides agree with TRBD1. This CDR3 is built from 13 residues. The germline gives CDR1 KGHDR, CDR2 SFDVKD. With 7 bases clipped from V and 6 bases from J, the junction kept 3 bases outside the gene matches. CDR3 DNA: TGTGCCACCAGGACAGGGGAGGCCGGGGAGCTGTTTTTT. It translates to CATRTGEAGELFF.

The chain couples TRBV5-8 to TRBJ1-4; 8 bases are a match to TRBD1. This CDR3 is 15 amino acids long. In germline, CDR1 is SGHTS, CDR2 YDEGEE. V shed 4 bases, J shed 5 bases, and the junction held 7 bases outside the gene matches. The CDR3 bases are TGTGCCAGCAGCCCGCGGGACAGGAGGAATGAAAAACTGTTTTTT. This gives the protein CASSPRDRRNEKLFF.

Regarding this clone: This sequence may be a read error, since a much larger clone differs from it by one base. The chain is built from TRBV5-4 and TRBJ1-2; 9 positions match TRBD1. In germline, CDR1 is SGHNT, CDR2 YYREEE (reference sequence). CDR3 length: 13 amino acids. The CDR3 DNA is TGTGTCAGCAGCTCGGGACAGGGTGGCGGCTACACCTTC. Protein sequence: CVSSSGQGGGYTF.

This chain connects TRBV7-9 to TRBJ1-2, with 7 bases matching TRBD1. CDR3 length: 17 amino acids. The V and J ends lost 6 bases and 2 bases, in that order; junction bases with no gene match: 15. The germline CDR1 and CDR2 sequences are SEHNR and FQNEAQ (reference sequence). CDR3 in amino acids: CASSPRSTGVYNYGYTF. DNA of the CDR3: TGTGCCAGCAGTCCTCGCTCCACAGGGGTATACAACTATGGCTACACCTTC.

In DNA, the CDR3 is TGTGCCAGCAGCGGAGGCAGCCAAAGGGGTACTGAAGCTTTCTTT. Residues: CASSGGSQRGTEAFF. This chain uses TRBV9 with TRBJ1-1, with D perhaps TRBD1 (5 bases). CDR1 SGDLS and CDR2 YYNGEE come from the germline V gene. This CDR3 region has 15 residues. V lost 3 bases and J 5 bases, leaving 17 bases between the germline ends.

The rearrangement joins TRBV9 to TRBJ1-2, with D unresolved. The CDR3 totals 14 residues. V lost 0 bases and J 7 bases, leaving 13 bases between the germline ends. The V gene's germline CDR1 is SGDLS and CDR2 YYNGEE. CDR3 sequence reads: CASSVGEGGSGYTF. CDR3 coding DNA: TGTGCCAGCAGCGTAGGGGAGGGAGGGTCTGGCTACACCTTC.

The table lists this clone with a few counts. The V and J genes are TRBV5-3 and TRBJ2-1; TRBD2 matches at 9 bases. TRBV5-3 is an ORF; its function is uncertain. The J segment lost 5 bases and the V segment lost 0 bases, leaving 6 bases of the junction unmatched. The length of the CDR3 is 16 residues. CDR3 protein: CARSLEGREGNNEQFF. CDR3 DNA: TGTGCCAGAAGCTTGGAAGGGCGGGAGGGAAACAATGAGCAGTTCTTC.

This chain uses TRBV10-2 with TRBJ1-5; tentative D call: TRBD1 (5 bases). The CDR3 spans 15 residues. Germline loops: CDR1 WSHSY, CDR2 SAAADI. V was clipped by 3 bases and J by 6 bases, with 15 bases between them. CDR3 protein: CASSDEGRVLQPQHF. The CDR3 DNA is TGCGCCAGCAGTGATGAGGGGAGGGTACTTCAGCCCCAGCATTTT.

The V and J genes are TRBV7-8 and TRBJ1-6; 7 positions match TRBD1. Trimming at V came to 5 bases and at J to 0 bases, leaving 4 bases not matched to a gene. The CDR3 contains 16 residues. Germline values: CDR1 SGHVS, CDR2 FQNEAQ. The CDR3 DNA is TGTGCCAGCAGCGGTCGGGACAGCTCCTATAATTCACCCCTCCACTTT. Translated: CASSGRDSSYNSPLHF.

The chain links TRBV27 to TRBJ2-1, with TRBD2 identical over 8 bases. Trimming at V came to 6 bases and at J to 6 bases, leaving 10 bases not matched to a gene. The CDR3 is 15 residues long. Germline CDR1 is MNHEY and CDR2 is SMNVEV (reference sequence). The CDR3 sequence: CASRNSGSLFNEQFF. CDR3 nucleotides: TGTGCCAGCAGAAACAGCGGGAGTCTTTTCAATGAGCAGTTCTTC.

CDR3 protein: CASTEANVLTF. In DNA form, the CDR3 reads TGTGCCAGCACAGAGGCCAACGTCCTGACTTTC. The chain couples TRBV28 to TRBJ2-6; the D is unclear. Between the trimmed V and J ends, which lost 7 bases and 6 bases, there was a span of 4 bases. Germline V CDR1 and CDR2: MDHEN, SYDVKM. The length of the CDR3 is 11 residues.

CDR3 DNA: TGTGCCTGGAGTAGAGACGCCAGGGCAGAGGGTTACGAGCAGTACTTC. Protein product: CAWSRDARAEGYEQYF. The chain links TRBV30 to TRBJ2-7; D tentatively reads TRBD1 or TRBD2 (5 bases each). Germline lookup yields CDR1 GTSNPN and CDR2 SVGIG (reference sequence). Trimming cost V 2 bases and J 4 bases, with 21 bases left between them. This CDR3 contains 16 residues.

V gene TRBV4-1 combines with J gene TRBJ1-1; a possible D gene is TRBD1 (6 bases). Between the trimmed V and J ends, which lost 2 bases and 3 bases, there was a span of 19 bases. CDR1 is MGHRA and CDR2 is YSYEKL in the germline V gene. The CDR3 covers 17 residues. The CDR3, as DNA: TGCGCCAGCAGCCAACCCTACCAGGGGCCCTTGGACACTGAAGCTTTCTTT. This sequence encodes CASSQPYQGPLDTEAFF.

The chain combines TRBV10-3 with TRBJ1-1; D unclear. This CDR3 has 13 residues. Germline values: CDR1 ENHRY, CDR2 SYGVKD. V was cut by 2 bases and J by 11 bases, with 15 bases left in between. The CDR3 nucleotides are TGTGCCATCAGTGAGACGGACCCCCTGGCGGCTTTCTTT. Protein: CAISETDPLAAFF.

The chain links TRBV30 to TRBJ1-4; D gene unclear. V was clipped by 0 bases and J by 8 bases, with 13 bases between them. In germline, CDR1 is GTSNPN, CDR2 SVGIG (reference sequence). The CDR3 spans 14 residues. CDR3 bases: TGTGCCTGGAGTGTATTTGGTTCTAGGGAAAAACTGTTTTTT. Translated: CAWSVFGSREKLFF.

The V call is TRBV19, the J call TRBJ2-3; D unresolved. Between the trimmed V and J ends, which lost 4 bases and 0 bases, there was a span of 8 bases. This CDR3 is built from 14 residues. Germline CDR1 is LNHDA and CDR2 is SQIVND (reference sequence). The CDR3 bases are TGTGCCAGTAGTACAGATTCTAGCACAGATACGCAGTATTTT. Amino acid sequence: CASSTDSSTDTQYF.